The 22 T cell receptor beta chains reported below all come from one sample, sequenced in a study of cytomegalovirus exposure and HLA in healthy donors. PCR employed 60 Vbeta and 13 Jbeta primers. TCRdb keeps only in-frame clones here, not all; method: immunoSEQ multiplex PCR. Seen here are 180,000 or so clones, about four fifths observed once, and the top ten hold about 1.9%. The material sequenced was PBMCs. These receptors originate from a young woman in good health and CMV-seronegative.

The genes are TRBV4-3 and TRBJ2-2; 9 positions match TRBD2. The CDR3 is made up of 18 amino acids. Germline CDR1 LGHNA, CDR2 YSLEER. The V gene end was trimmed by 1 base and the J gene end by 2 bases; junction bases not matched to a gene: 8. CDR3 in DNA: TGCGCCAGCAGCCAAGGGAGAACAGCGGGGGGTAACACCGGGGAGCTGTTTTTT. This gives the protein CASSQGRTAGGNTGELFF.

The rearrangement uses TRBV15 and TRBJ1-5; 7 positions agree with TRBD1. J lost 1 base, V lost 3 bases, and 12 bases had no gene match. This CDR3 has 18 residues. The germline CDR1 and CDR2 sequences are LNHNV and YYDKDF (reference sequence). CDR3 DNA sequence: TGTGCCACCAGCAGCGTAGGGTCAGGGGGATCGAGCAATCAGCCCCAGCATTTT. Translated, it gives CATSSVGSGGSSNQPQHF.

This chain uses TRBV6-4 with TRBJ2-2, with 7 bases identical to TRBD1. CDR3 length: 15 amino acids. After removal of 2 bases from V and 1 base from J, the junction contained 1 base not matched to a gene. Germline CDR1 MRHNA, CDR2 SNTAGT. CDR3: CASSDGDRNTGELFF. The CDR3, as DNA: TGTGCCAGCAGTGACGGGGACAGGAACACCGGGGAGCTGTTTTTT.

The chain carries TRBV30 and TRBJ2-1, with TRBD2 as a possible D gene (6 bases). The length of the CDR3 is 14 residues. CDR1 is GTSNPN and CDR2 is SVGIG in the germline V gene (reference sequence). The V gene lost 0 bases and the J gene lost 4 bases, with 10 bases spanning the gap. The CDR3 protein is CAWSVGTLYNEQFF. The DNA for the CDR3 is TGTGCCTGGAGTGTCGGGACTCTTTACAATGAGCAGTTCTTC.

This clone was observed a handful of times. The CDR3 protein is CATSRDFEGFKGGYTF. The DNA of the CDR3 is TGTGCCACCAGCAGAGATTTTGAGGGATTCAAGGGTGGCTACACCTTC. The gene calls are TRBV15 and TRBJ1-2; D gene unclear. The CDR3 sequence is 16 residues long. Deletions cut 0 bases from V and 7 bases from J, with 18 bases between. Germline CDR1 and CDR2: LNHNV and YYDKDF (reference sequence).

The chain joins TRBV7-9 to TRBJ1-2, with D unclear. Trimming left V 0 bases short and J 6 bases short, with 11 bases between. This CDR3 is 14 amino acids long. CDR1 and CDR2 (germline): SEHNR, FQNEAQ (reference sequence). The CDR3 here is CASSLAHENDGYTF. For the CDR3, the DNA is TGTGCCAGCAGCTTAGCGCATGAGAATGATGGCTACACCTTC.

The CDR3 reads CASGGARYNEQFF. CDR3 bases: TGCGCCAGCGGGGGGGCGAGGTACAATGAGCAGTTCTTC. The chain recombines TRBV4-1 with TRBJ2-1, with a weak D call TRBD2 (7 bases). This CDR3 is 13 amino acids long. The V gene's germline CDR1 is MGHRA and CDR2 YSYEKL. The V and J ends lost 8 bases and 4 bases respectively, with 12 bases between them.

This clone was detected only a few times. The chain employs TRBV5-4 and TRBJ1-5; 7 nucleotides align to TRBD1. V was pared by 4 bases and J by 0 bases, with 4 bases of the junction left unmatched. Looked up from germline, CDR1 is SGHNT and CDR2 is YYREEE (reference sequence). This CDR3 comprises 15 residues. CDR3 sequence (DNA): TGTGCCAGCAGCCAGACAGGGTATAGCAATCAGCCCCAGCATTTT. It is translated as CASSQTGYSNQPQHF.

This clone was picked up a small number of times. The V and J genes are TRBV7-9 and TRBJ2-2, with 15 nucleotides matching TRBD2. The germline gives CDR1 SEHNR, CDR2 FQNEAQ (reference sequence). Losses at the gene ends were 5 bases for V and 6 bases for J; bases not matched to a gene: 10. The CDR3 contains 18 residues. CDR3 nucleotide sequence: TGTGCCAGCAGCGCCCGGACTAGCGGGGGGGCTCTCGCCGGGGAGCTGTTTTTT. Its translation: CASSARTSGGALAGELFF. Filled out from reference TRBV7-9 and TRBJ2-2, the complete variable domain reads DTGVSQNPRHKITKRGQNVTFRCDPISEHNRLYWYRQTLGQGPEFLTYFQNEAQLEKSRLLSDRFSAERPKGSFSTLEIQRTEQGDSAMYLCASSARTSGGALAGELFFGEGSRLTVL.

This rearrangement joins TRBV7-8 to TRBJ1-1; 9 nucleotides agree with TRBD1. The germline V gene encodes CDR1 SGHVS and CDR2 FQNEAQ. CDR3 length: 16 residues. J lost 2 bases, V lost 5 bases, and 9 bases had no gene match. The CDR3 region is CASSPRTGVVNTEAFF. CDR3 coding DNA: TGTGCCAGCAGCCCAAGGACAGGGGTCGTTAACACTGAAGCTTTCTTT.

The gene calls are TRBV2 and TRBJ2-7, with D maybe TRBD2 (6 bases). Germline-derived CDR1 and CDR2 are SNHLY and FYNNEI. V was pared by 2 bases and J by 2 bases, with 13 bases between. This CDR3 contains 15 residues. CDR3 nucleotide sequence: TGTGCCAGCAGTGAAAACGCGGGACCCACCTACGAGCAGTACTTC. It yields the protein CASSENAGPTYEQYF.

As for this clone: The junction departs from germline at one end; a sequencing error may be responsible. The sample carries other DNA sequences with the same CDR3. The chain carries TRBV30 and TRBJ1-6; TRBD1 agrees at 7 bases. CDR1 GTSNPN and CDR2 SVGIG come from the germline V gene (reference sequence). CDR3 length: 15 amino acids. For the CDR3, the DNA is TGTGCCTGGAGATACAGGGGACTCAATAATTCCCCCCTCCACTTT. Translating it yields CAWRYRGLNNSPLHF.

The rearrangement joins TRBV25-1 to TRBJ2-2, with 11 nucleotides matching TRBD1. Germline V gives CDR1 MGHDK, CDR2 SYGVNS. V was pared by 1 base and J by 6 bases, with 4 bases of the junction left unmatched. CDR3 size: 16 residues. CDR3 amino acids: CASSEWGTGGPGELFF. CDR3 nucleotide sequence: TGTGCCAGCAGTGAATGGGGGACAGGGGGTCCCGGGGAGCTGTTTTTT.

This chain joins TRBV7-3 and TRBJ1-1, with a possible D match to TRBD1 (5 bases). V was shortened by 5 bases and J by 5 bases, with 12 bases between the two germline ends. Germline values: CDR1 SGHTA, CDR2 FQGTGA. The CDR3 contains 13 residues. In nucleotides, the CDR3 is TGTGCCAGCAGCCGGGACGGGGGGACTGAAGCTTTCTTT. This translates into CASSRDGGTEAFF.

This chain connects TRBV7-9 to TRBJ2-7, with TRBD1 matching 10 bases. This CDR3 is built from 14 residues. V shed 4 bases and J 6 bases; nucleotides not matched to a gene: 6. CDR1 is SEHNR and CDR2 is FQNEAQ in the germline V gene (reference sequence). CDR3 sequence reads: CASSSRDRGVEQYF. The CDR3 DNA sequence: TGTGCCAGCAGCTCTCGGGACAGGGGAGTCGAGCAGTACTTC.

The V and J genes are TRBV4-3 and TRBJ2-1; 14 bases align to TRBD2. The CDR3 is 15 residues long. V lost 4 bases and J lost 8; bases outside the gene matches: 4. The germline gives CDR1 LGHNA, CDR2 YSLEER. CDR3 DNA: TGCGCCAGCAGCCTGACTAGCGGGGGGGCTGATGAGCAGTTCTTC. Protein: CASSLTSGGADEQFF.

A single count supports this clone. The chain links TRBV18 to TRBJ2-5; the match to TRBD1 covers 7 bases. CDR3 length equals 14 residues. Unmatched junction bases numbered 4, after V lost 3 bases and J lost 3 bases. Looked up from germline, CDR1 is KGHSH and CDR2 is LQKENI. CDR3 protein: CASSPRQGKETQYF. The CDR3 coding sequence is TGTGCCAGCTCACCTCGACAGGGTAAAGAGACCCAGTACTTC.

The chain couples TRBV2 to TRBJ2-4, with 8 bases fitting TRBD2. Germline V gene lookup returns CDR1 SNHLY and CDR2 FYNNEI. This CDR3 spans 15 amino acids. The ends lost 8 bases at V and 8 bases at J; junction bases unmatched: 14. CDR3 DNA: TGTGCCAGCTCCGGACGGGGGGGACTCAGTCACATTCAGTACTTC. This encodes CASSGRGGLSHIQYF.

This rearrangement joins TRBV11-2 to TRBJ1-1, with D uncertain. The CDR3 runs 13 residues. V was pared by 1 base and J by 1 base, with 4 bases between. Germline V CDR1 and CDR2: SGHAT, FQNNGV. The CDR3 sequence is CASSLGQNTEAFF. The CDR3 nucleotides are TGTGCCAGCAGCTTAGGGCAGAACACTGAAGCTTTCTTT.

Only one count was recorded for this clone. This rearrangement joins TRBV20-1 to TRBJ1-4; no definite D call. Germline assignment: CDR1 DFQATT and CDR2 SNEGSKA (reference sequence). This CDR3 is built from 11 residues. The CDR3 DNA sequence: TGCATGGGAGCAACTAATGAAAAACTGTTTTTT. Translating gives CMGATNEKLFF.

Written as DNA, the CDR3 is TGTGCCTGGAGTCCCCTAGATACGCAGTATTTT. It translates to CAWSPLDTQYF. The V gene is TRBV30, the J gene TRBJ2-3; no clear D gene. The CDR3 spans 11 residues. V dropped 2 bases and J dropped 5 bases, with 5 bases sitting between them. The germline gives CDR1 GTSNPN, CDR2 SVGIG (reference sequence).

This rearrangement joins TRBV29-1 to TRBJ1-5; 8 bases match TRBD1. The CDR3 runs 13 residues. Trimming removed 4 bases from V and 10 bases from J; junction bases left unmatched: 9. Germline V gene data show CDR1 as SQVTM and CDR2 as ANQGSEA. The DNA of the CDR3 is TGCAGCGTTGCTTTGGACAGGGACAATCCCCAGCATTTT. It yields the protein CSVALDRDNPQHF.